Below, 25 T cell receptor beta chains from the same sample are listed, as sequenced in a study of blood T cell repertoires in COVID-19. Clones were sequenced by immunoSEQ multiplex PCR, and TCRdb holds only the in-frame ones, with some missing. The sample has 150,000 or so clones, 70% to 90% seen once. Sequencing input: peripheral blood. These TCRs come from a middle-aged woman with active or convalescent COVID-19.

This clone was observed a single time. The genes are TRBV30 and TRBJ1-1, with D possibly being TRBD1 (6 bases). V was cut by 0 bases and J by 0 bases, with 14 bases left in between. The CDR3 extends over 16 amino acids. Looked up from germline, CDR1 is GTSNPN and CDR2 is SVGIG (reference sequence). The CDR3 region is CAWSVRGHRLNTEAFF. CDR3 DNA sequence: TGTGCCTGGAGTGTACGGGGACACAGATTGAACACTGAAGCTTTCTTT.

The chain has TRBV7-2 and TRBJ2-5; unclear D gene. CDR3 length equals 12 residues. Trimming cost V 5 bases and J 5 bases, with 9 bases left between them. Germline CDR1 and CDR2: SGHTA and FQGNSA. The DNA of the CDR3 is TGTGCCAGCAGCCTGACAATGGAGACCCAGTACTTC. As protein: CASSLTMETQYF.

The chain links TRBV28 to TRBJ1-5, with a tentative D call TRBD1 (5 bases). CDR1 is MDHEN, CDR2 SYDVKM, per germline. The CDR3 sequence is 17 residues long. V shed 6 bases and J shed 5 bases, with 23 bases lying between them. CDR3 in DNA: TGTGCCAGCAGCCCTGGGAGGGGCGGAGGGTACGATCAGCCCCAGCATTTT. Its translation is CASSPGRGGGYDQPQHF. Full variable domain (rest looked up from reference TRBV28 and TRBJ1-5): DVKVTQSSRYLVKRTGEKVFLECVQDMDHENMFWYRQDPGLGLRLIYFSYDVKMKEKGDIPEGYSVSREKKERFSLILESASTNQTSMYLCASSPGRGGGYDQPQHFGDGTRLSIL.

This clone was seen once. The genes are TRBV10-3 and TRBJ1-4; 8 bases are a match to TRBD1. CDR3 length: 16 residues. Unmatched junction bases numbered 3, after V lost 3 bases and J lost 0 bases. Per germline, CDR1 ENHRY and CDR2 SYGVKD. Written as DNA, the CDR3 is TGTGCCATCAGTGACCAACAGGGGGCAACTAATGAAAAACTGTTTTTT. Its translation is CAISDQQGATNEKLFF.

CDR3 in amino acids: CASSYRLGPSYEQYF. CDR3 nucleotide sequence: TGTGCCAGCAGTTACCGGCTAGGCCCTTCCTACGAGCAGTACTTC. The chain carries TRBV6-5 and TRBJ2-7; D remains ambiguous. The CDR3 spans 15 residues. Germline CDR1 is MNHEY and CDR2 is SVGAGI. V lost 2 bases and J lost 1, with 12 bases in between.

The CDR3 sequence: CASSPASSGTDTQYF. CDR3 DNA: TGTGCCAGCAGCCCCGCATCTAGCGGGACTGATACGCAGTATTTT. The chain links TRBV7-2 to TRBJ2-3, with TRBD2 identical over 9 bases. Germline trimming cut 5 bases from V and 6 bases from J; bases unmatched to any gene: 9. Germline-derived CDR1 and CDR2 are SGHTA and FQGNSA. This CDR3 is built from 15 residues.

The chain uses TRBV11-2 and TRBJ2-3; D may be TRBD1 (6 bases). The V and J ends lost 6 bases and 2 bases respectively, with 15 bases between them. Per germline, CDR1 SGHAT and CDR2 FQNNGV. This CDR3 region has 15 residues. The CDR3 DNA reads as TGTGCCAGCAGTGCTACAGGGATTTTCACAGATACGCAGTATTTT. Translation gives CASSATGIFTDTQYF.

V gene TRBV7-8 combines with J gene TRBJ1-1; 7 nucleotides agree with TRBD1. Germline CDR1 and CDR2: SGHVS and FQNEAQ. The CDR3 sequence is 15 residues long. V was clipped by 7 bases and J by 2 bases; unmatched bases: 10. CDR3 DNA sequence: TGTGCCAGCACCCCCTCCGGGACAGATAACACTGAAGCTTTCTTT. Translation gives CASTPSGTDNTEAFF. The variable domain in full, completed from reference TRBV7-8 and TRBJ1-1, reads GAGVSQSPRYKVAKRGQDVALRCDPISGHVSLFWYQQALGQGPEFLTYFQNEAQLDKSGLPSDRFFAERPEGSVSTLKIQRTQQEDSAVYLCASTPSGTDNTEAFFGQGTRLTVV.

The V call is TRBV9, the J call TRBJ2-7; 7 bases are a match to TRBD1. Germline values: CDR1 SGDLS, CDR2 YYNGEE. The CDR3 has 15 amino acids. V trimming: 4 bases; J trimming: 6 bases; junction bases outside the gene matches: 13. The CDR3 nucleotides are TGTGCCAGCAGCCCCAAGGGACAGTCACCCTCCGAGCAGTACTTC. This translates into CASSPKGQSPSEQYF.

The J gene is TRBJ2-3, the V gene TRBV20-1; 10 positions match TRBD2. V lost 3 bases to trimming and J lost 5 bases; unmatched junction nucleotides: 8. The CDR3 extends over 15 amino acids. Germline V gene data show CDR1 as DFQATT and CDR2 as SNEGSKA (reference sequence). The CDR3 here is CSASELAGRRDTQYF. As DNA, the CDR3 is TGCAGTGCTAGTGAACTAGCGGGGCGACGAGATACGCAGTATTTT.

The chain couples TRBV9 to TRBJ1-3, with D unclear. The CDR3 loop spans 15 amino acids. Germline CDR1 reads SGDLS; CDR2 reads YYNGEE. With 3 bases removed from V and 1 base from J, the gap between germline ends came to 11 bases. This CDR3 is CASSAEGASGNTIYF. As DNA, the CDR3 is TGTGCCAGCAGCGCTGAGGGTGCGTCTGGAAACACCATATATTTT.

This chain joins TRBV27 and TRBJ1-2, with a tentative D call TRBD1 (6 bases). The ends were cut back, 5 bases at V and 8 bases at J, with 18 bases in the middle. Per the germline V gene, CDR1 is MNHEY and CDR2 is SMNVEV (reference sequence). This CDR3 is 14 amino acids long. The CDR3 DNA sequence: TGTGCCAGCAGTAAGCAGGGGCGTCTGGAGGGCTACACCTTC. Its protein is CASSKQGRLEGYTF.

This clone was counted only a few times. The J gene is TRBJ1-2, the V gene TRBV11-2; 7 positions match TRBD1. Trimming took 5 bases from V and 2 from J; bases not matched to a gene: 5. Germline V gene sequence: CDR1 SGHAT, CDR2 FQNNGV. The CDR3 has 14 residues. The CDR3 protein is CASSPGTANYGYTF. In DNA, the CDR3 is TGTGCCAGCAGCCCCGGGACAGCCAACTATGGCTACACCTTC.

V gene TRBV29-1 combines with J gene TRBJ1-2; D not resolved. CDR3 length: 13 residues. V was clipped by 7 bases and J by 2 bases, with 14 bases between them. Germline-derived CDR1 and CDR2 are SQVTM and ANQGSEA. The DNA for the CDR3 is TGCAGCGGCAGAACGGGAGGGAACTATGGCTACACCTTC. This encodes CSGRTGGNYGYTF.

V usage is TRBV13 and J usage is TRBJ2-3, with TRBD2 identical over 7 bases. Germline V gene sequence: CDR1 PRHDT, CDR2 FYEKMQ (reference sequence). J lost 2 bases, V lost 3 bases, and 8 bases had no gene match. The CDR3 sequence is 16 residues long. The CDR3 protein is CASSLPKGLPTDTQYF. Written as DNA, the CDR3 is TGTGCCAGCAGCTTGCCGAAGGGACTACCCACAGATACGCAGTATTTT.

The chain links TRBV12-5 to TRBJ1-1, with a weak D call TRBD1 (6 bases). Trimming took off 1 base at V and 1 base at J, with 7 bases between the two ends. The CDR3 sequence is 14 residues long. The germline CDR1 and CDR2 sequences are LGHNT and FRNRAP. The CDR3 DNA reads as TGTGCTAGTGGTTTGGGGACAGAGAACACTGAAGCTTTCTTT. This sequence encodes CASGLGTENTEAFF.

The chain has TRBV13 and TRBJ1-4; 10 nucleotides line up with TRBD1. V was pared by 5 bases and J by 3 bases, with 12 bases of the junction left unmatched. Germline CDR1 PRHDT, CDR2 FYEKMQ (reference sequence). The CDR3 totals 18 residues. CDR3 in DNA: TGTGCCAGCAGCGGAGAAGGGGACAGGGGATCCCCTAATGAAAAACTGTTTTTT. Translation gives CASSGEGDRGSPNEKLFF. Full variable domain (outside the CDR3, taken from reference TRBV13 and TRBJ1-4): AAGVIQSPRHLIKEKRETATLKCYPIPRHDTVYWYQQGPGQDPQFLISFYEKMQSDKGSIPDRFSAQQFSDYHSELNMSSLELGDSALYFCASSGEGDRGSPNEKLFFGSGTQLSVL.

V is TRBV3-1 (or the pseudogene TRBV3-2) and J is TRBJ1-6, with D possibly being TRBD1 (6 bases). V shed 4 bases and J shed 5 bases, with 18 bases lying between them. CDR1 LGHDT and CDR2 YNNKEL come from the germline V gene (reference sequence). The CDR3 has 17 amino acids. This chain's CDR3 is CASSRYGGAVNNSPLHF. As DNA, the CDR3 is TGTGCCAGCAGCCGATATGGGGGGGCGGTCAATAATTCACCCCTCCACTTT.

This clone was seen more than once but under ten times. The genes are TRBV10-2 and TRBJ2-3; D is undetermined. Germline V gene lookup returns CDR1 WSHSY and CDR2 SAAADI. Trimming pared 0 bases from V and 1 base from J, leaving 2 bases between. The CDR3 extends over 13 amino acids. Here the CDR3 reads CASSESGTDTQYF. CDR3 in DNA: TGCGCCAGCAGTGAGTCCGGCACAGATACGCAGTATTTT.

The chain links TRBV20-1 to TRBJ1-1, with no clear D. Germline lookup yields CDR1 DFQATT and CDR2 SNEGSKA (reference sequence). The length of the CDR3 is 10 residues. Trimming pared 6 bases from V and 8 bases from J, leaving 10 bases between. The CDR3 bases are TGCAGTGCCGGAGGGAGAGAAGCTTTCTTT. Its protein product is CSAGGREAFF.

This clone has just a few counts. The genes are TRBV28 and TRBJ1-1; D remains unclear. V was pared by 1 base and J by 1 base, with 13 bases between. CDR3 length: 16 residues. Germline CDR1 is MDHEN and CDR2 is SYDVKM. Here the CDR3 DNA reads TGTGCCAGCAGTTTATACGACCGGGAGCGGAACACTGAAGCTTTCTTT. Translated: CASSLYDRERNTEAFF. The full variable domain, completed using reference TRBV28 and TRBJ1-1, is DVKVTQSSRYLVKRTGEKVFLECVQDMDHENMFWYRQDPGLGLRLIYFSYDVKMKEKGDIPEGYSVSREKKERFSLILESASTNQTSMYLCASSLYDRERNTEAFFGQGTRLTVV.

This clone was detected a few times. CDR3 amino acids: CATGNSNQPQHF. The CDR3 coding sequence is TGTGCCACCGGGAATAGCAATCAGCCCCAGCATTTT. This rearrangement joins TRBV2 to TRBJ1-5, with unresolved D. The CDR3 runs to 12 residues. Trimming pared 10 bases from V and 0 bases from J, leaving 7 bases between. The germline V gene encodes CDR1 SNHLY and CDR2 FYNNEI.

The chain employs TRBV7-9 and TRBJ2-5; 7 bases align to TRBD1. V gave up 6 bases and J gave up 4 bases; unmatched junction bases: 20. The CDR3 extends over 18 amino acids. Germline loops: CDR1 SEHNR, CDR2 FQNEAQ (reference sequence). The DNA of the CDR3 is TGTGCCAGCAGTTCATTGGGCAAAGGACAGGCGTTGGGAGAGACCCAGTACTTC. Amino acid sequence: CASSSLGKGQALGETQYF.

This chain links TRBV28 with TRBJ2-7, with D possibly being TRBD1 (6 bases). The CDR3 covers 14 residues. V lost 10 bases and J lost 0, with 16 bases in between. Germline V gives CDR1 MDHEN, CDR2 SYDVKM. As DNA, the CDR3 is TGTGCCATAAACCCAGGGGTTAGCTCCTACGAGCAGTACTTC. Protein sequence: CAINPGVSSYEQYF. The full variable domain, in which reference TRBV28 and TRBJ2-7 provide the parts outside the CDR3, is DVKVTQSSRYLVKRTGEKVFLECVQDMDHENMFWYRQDPGLGLRLIYFSYDVKMKEKGDIPEGYSVSREKKERFSLILESASTNQTSMYLCAINPGVSSYEQYFGPGTRLTVT.

This clone has only a few counts. The chain recombines TRBV30 with TRBJ1-6, with a possible D match to TRBD1 (6 bases). Trimming took off 3 bases at V and 7 bases at J, with 7 bases between the two ends. The CDR3 sequence is 12 residues long. Germline CDR1 is GTSNPN and CDR2 is SVGIG (reference sequence). This CDR3 reads CAWRGANSPLHF. The CDR3 DNA sequence: TGTGCCTGGAGGGGGGCAAATTCACCCCTCCACTTT.